Below are 6 T cell receptor beta chains sequenced from a single sample in a study of T cells in Graves' hyperthyroidism and ophthalmopathy. The investigators amplified TCR beta CDR3 regions from RNA transcripts. Initially, a first-round RT-PCR of the TCR CDR3 employed the HTBI primer set. TCRdb re-analysed the multiplex PCR reads in MiXCR, keeping a single row per CDR3 protein. The sample carries about 640,000 distinct CDR3 sequences, about 14% recorded once. The specimen was blood. All receptors come from a woman aged 50 to 60 with Graves' ophthalmopathy.

This clonotype was seen many times. The V and J genes are TRBV11-2 and TRBJ2-1, with D possibly being TRBD2 (5 bases). This CDR3 spans 16 amino acids. The germline V and J ends were trimmed by 0 bases and 1 base, with 10 bases remaining between them. Germline V CDR1 and CDR2: SGHAT, FQNNGV. The CDR3 sequence is CASSLEAWRSYNEQFF. CDR3 DNA sequence: TGTGCCAGCAGCTTAGAAGCTTGGAGGTCCTACAATGAGCAGTTCTTC.

This clonotype has ten or more counts. The chain joins TRBV28 to TRBJ2-7; the D gene is possibly TRBD2 (7 bases). Trimming left V 3 bases short and J 7 bases short, with 16 bases between. The CDR3 is made up of 14 amino acids. Per germline, CDR1 MDHEN and CDR2 SYDVKM. The CDR3 sequence: CASSLLGGAGEQYF. DNA for the CDR3: TGTGCCAGCAGTTTGCTAGGGGGGGCGGGGGAGCAGTACTTC.

A remark on this clonotype: A read error may explain this, as a much larger clone is one base away. The rearrangement links TRBV25-1 to TRBJ1-5; D not certain. The CDR3 runs 14 residues. The V end was cut by 2 bases, the J end by 0 bases, with 5 bases between. Germline CDR1 and CDR2: MGHDK and SYGVNS. The CDR3 bases are TGTGCCAGCAGTGAACAGTATAGCAATCAGCCCCAGCATTTT. This codes for CASSEQYSNQPQHF.

This clonotype has at least ten counts. The CDR3 DNA reads TGTGCCAGCAGCCTACGGACATTTCAGCCCCAGCATTTT. This encodes CASSLRTFQPQHF. This rearrangement joins TRBV3-1 to TRBJ1-5; TRBD1 might be the D (5 bases). Trimming stripped 4 bases from V and 6 bases from J, with 10 bases between. Germline V gives CDR1 LGHDT, CDR2 YNNKEL (reference sequence). The CDR3 contains 13 residues.

This clonotype occurred many times. The gene calls are TRBV6-2 or TRBV6-3 and TRBJ2-7; 9 bases are a match to TRBD2. The CDR3 is made up of 17 amino acids. Germline V gene lookup returns CDR1 MNHEY and CDR2 SVGEGT. Germline trimming cut 6 bases from V and 2 bases from J; bases unmatched to any gene: 14. In DNA, the CDR3 is TGTGCCAGCAGCCTCGGGCTAGCGGGAACAACTACCTACGAGCAGTACTTC. Residues: CASSLGLAGTTTYEQYF.

This chain links TRBV7-6 with TRBJ2-2, with 12 bases matching TRBD2. The V gene end was trimmed by 1 base and the J gene end by 3 bases; junction bases not matched to a gene: 3. The CDR3 contains 17 residues. Germline loops: CDR1 SGHVS, CDR2 FNYEAQ. The CDR3 protein is CASSLGASGRDTGELFF. The CDR3 nucleotides are TGTGCCAGCAGCTTAGGGGCTAGCGGGAGGGACACCGGGGAGCTGTTTTTT.